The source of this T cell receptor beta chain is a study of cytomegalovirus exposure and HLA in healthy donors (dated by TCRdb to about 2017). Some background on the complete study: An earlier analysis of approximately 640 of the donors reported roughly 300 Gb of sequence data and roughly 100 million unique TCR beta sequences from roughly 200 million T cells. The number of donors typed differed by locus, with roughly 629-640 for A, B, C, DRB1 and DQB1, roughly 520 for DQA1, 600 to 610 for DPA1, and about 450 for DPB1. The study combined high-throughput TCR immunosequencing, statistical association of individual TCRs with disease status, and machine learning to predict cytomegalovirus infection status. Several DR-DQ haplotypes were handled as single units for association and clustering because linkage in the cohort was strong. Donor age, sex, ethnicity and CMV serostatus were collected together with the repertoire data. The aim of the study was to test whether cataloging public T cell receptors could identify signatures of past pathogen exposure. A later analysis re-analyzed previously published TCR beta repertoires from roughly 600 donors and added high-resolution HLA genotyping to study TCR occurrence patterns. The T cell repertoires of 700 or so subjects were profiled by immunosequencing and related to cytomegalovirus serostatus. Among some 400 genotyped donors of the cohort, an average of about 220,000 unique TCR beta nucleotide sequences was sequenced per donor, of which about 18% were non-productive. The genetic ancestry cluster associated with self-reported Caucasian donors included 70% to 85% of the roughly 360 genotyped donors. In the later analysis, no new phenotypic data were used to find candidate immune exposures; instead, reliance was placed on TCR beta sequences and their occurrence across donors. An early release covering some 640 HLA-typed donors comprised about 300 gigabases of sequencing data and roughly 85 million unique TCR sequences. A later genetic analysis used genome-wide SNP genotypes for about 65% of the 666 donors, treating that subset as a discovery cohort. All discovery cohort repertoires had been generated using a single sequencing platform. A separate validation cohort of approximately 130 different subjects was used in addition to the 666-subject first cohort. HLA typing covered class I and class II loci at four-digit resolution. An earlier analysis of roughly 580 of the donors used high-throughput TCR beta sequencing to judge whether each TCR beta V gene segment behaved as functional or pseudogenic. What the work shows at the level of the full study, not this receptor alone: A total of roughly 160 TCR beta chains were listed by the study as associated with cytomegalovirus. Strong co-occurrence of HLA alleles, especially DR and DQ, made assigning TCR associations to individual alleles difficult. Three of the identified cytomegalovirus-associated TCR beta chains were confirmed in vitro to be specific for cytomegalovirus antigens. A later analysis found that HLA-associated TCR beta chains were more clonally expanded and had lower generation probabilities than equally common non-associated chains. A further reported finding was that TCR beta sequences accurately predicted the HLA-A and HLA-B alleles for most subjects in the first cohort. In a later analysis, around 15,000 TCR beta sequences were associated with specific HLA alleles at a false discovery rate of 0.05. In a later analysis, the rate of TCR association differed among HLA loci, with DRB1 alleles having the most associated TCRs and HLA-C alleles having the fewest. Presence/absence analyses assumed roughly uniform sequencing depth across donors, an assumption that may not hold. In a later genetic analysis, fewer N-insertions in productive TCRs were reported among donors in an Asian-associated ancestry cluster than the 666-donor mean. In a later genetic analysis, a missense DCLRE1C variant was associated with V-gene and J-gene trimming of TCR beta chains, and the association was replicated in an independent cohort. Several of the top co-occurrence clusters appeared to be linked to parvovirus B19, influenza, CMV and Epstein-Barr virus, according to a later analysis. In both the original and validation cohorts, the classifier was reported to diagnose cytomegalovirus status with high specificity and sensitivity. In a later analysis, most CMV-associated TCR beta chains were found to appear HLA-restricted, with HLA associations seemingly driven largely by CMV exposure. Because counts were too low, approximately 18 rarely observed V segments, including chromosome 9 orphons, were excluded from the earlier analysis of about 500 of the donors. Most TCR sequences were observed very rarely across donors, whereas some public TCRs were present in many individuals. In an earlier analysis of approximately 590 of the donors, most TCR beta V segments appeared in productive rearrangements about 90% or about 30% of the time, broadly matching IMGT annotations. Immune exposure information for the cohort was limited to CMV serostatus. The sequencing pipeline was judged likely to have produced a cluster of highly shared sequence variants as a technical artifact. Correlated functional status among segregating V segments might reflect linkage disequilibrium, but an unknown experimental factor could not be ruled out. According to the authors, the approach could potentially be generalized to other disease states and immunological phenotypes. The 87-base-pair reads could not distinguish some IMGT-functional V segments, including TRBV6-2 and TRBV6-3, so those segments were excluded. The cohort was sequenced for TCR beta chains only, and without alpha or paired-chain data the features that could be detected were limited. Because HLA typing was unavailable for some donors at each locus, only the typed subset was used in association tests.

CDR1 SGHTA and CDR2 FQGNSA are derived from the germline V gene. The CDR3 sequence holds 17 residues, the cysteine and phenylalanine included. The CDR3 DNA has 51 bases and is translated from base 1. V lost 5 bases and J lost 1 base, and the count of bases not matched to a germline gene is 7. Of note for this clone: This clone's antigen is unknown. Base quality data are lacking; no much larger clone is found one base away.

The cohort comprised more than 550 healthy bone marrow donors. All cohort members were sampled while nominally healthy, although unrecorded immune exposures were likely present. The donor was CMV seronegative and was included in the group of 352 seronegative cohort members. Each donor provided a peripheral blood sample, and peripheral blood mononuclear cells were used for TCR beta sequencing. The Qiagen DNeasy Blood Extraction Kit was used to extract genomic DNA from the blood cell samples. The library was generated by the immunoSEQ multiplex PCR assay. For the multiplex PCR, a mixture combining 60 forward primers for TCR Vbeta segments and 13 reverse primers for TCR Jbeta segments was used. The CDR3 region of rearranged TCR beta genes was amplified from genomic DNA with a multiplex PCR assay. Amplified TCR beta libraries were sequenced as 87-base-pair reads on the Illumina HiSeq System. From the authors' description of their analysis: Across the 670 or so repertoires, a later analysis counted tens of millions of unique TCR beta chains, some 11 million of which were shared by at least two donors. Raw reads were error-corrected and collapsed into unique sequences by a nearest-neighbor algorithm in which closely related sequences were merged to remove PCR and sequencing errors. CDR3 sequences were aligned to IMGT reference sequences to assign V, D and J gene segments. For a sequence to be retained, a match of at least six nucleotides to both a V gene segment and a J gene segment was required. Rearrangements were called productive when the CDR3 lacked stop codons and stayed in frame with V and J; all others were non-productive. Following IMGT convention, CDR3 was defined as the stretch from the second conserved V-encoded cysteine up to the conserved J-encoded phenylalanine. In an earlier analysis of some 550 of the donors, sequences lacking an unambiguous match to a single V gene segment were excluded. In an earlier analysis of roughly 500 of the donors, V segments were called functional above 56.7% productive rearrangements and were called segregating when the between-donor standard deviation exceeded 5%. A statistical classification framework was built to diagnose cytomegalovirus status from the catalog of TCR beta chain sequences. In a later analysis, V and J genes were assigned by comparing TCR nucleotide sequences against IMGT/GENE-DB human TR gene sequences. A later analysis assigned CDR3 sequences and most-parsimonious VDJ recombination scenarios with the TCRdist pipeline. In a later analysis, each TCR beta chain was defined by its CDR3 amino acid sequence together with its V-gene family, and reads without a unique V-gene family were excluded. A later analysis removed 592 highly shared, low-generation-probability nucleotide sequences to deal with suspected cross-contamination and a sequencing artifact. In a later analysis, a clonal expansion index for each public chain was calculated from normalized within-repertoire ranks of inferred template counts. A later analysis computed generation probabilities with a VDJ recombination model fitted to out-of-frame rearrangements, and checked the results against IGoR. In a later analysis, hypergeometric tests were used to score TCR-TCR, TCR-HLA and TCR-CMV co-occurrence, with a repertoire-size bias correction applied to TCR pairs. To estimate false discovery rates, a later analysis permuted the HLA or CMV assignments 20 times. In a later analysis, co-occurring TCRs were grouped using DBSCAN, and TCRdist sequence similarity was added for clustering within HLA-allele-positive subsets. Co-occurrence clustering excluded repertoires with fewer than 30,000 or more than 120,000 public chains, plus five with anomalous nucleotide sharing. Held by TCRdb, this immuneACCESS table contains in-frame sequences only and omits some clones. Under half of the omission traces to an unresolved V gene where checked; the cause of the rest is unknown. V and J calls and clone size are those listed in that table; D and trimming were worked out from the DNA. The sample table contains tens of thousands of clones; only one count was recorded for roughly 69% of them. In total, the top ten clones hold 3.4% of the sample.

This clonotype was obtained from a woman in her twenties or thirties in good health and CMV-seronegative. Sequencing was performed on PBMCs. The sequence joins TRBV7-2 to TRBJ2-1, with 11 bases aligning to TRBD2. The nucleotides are TGTGCCAGCAGCCCCCGTAGACTAGCGGGGTCCTACAATGAGCAGTTCTTC. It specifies CASSPRRLAGSYNEQFF.